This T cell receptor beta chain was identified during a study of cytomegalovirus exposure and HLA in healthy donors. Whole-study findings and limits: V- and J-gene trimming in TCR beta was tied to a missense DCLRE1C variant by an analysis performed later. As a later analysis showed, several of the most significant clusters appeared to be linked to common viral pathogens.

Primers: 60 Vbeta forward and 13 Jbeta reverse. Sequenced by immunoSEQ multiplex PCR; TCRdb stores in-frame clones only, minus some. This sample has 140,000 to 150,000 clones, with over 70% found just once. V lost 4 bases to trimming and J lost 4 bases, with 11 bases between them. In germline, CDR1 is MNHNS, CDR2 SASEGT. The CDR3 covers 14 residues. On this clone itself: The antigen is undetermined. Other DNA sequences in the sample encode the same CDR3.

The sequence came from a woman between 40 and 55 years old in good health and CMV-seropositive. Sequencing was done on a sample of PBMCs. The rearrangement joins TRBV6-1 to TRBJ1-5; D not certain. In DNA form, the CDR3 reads TGTGCCAGCAGTGGAACAGAAAGGAATCAGCCCCAGCATTTT. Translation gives CASSGTERNQPQHF.